This T cell receptor (beta chain) was profiled in a study of blood T cells in healthy people across ages (dated by TCRdb to 2015 to 2017). The study in broad terms: Template switching captured roughly one uniquely barcoded TCR beta cDNA molecule per two T cells in model experiments. Age-related changes in TCR beta repertoire diversity were measured in the study by deep sequencing normalized with unique cDNA molecular identifiers. Donors of different ages were randomly distributed across sequencing lanes to avoid experimental bias. The donors were divided into four age groups: young (average roughly 15 years), middle-aged (about 39), aged (roughly 60) and long-lived (roughly 82). The study analyzed two additional independent replicas of 1 million unique cDNA reads from the same blood draw for two donors, one aged 18 to 30 and one aged 80 or older. Paper-wide results and their limitations: The long-lived group showed more naive CD4+ T cells, fewer expanded clones and increased TCR diversity than the aged group, suggesting age selection. As age increased, observed TCR beta diversity per million T cells dropped in a roughly linear way, and a significant reduction was already evident by age about 40. The percentage of naive T cells measured by flow cytometry correlated strongly with observed TCR beta diversity. The CMV infection status of donors was not known, potentially confounding age-related changes in expanded clonotypes. Estimates of total diversity based on one million sequenced T cells were regarded as lower bounds and as underestimates. Since profiling was done on bulk unsorted PBMCs, naive and antigen-experienced compartments could not be conclusively compared.

On this clonotype itself: Its antigen target is currently unknown. Base qualities are not recorded, but no much larger clone differs from it by a single base.

V sheds 0 bases and J sheds 8 bases, leaving 12 bases between their ends. CDR1 MNHEY and CDR2 SVGAGI are derived from the germline V gene. The CDR3 runs 14 residues from the cysteine to the phenylalanine. This entry keeps only the CDR3 DNA: 42 bases, framed from base 1. The library was built by means of 5' RACE. Sequencer: Illumina HiSeq 2500. A second roughly 7 to 11 cycle PCR used a sample-barcoded 5' primer and a J-beta primer mix. A unique molecular identifier was introduced onto each TCR beta cDNA molecule by a template-switch 5' adaptor carrying 12 random nucleotides. Each sample yielded at least 2.5 million CDR3-containing paired-end reads. All of the RNA was converted into first-strand cDNA using the Mint cDNA synthesis kit, with a TRBC-specific oligonucleotide serving as the primer. Following uracil-DNA glycosylase treatment, all cDNA underwent a first 18-cycle PCR with the universal primers M1SS and BC2_uni_R. On the authors' methods: For normalization, 1 million high-quality reads were randomly selected from each sample, with every read carrying a distinct molecular identifier. Reads with shared molecular identifiers were discarded instead of being binned into consensus sequences. MiTCR, run with a Q25 quality threshold and the strictest error-elimination algorithm, handled CDR3 identification, clonotype clustering and error correction. A nonparametric unseen species model using Euler transformation provided a lower-bound estimate of total TCR beta diversity. The raw public reads went through TCRdb reprocessing: fastp at Q25, MiXCR clone calling, in-frame beta chains kept. Rows matching on CDR3 protein sequence are summarized as one entry with the most common DNA and genes. These V and J calls derive from TCRdb rather than the authors' analysis. The sample table records some 1.4 million distinct CDR3 sequences; 42% of these occur just once. Roughly 7.7% of the sample lies in the top ten.

The donors were some 39 Caucasian individuals from Russia, aged 6 to 90 years, who were systemically healthy. Around 10 milliliters of peripheral blood were drawn from each donor into EDTA-treated Vacutainer tubes. Ficoll-Paque density-gradient centrifugation was used to isolate PBMCs, with at least 7 million per sample. Total RNA, at least 5 micrograms per sample, was extracted from PBMCs with Trizol reagent. The percentages of naive CD45RAhigh/CD27high T cells were determined by flow cytometry on a PBMC aliquot from every donor. The rearranged segments are TRBV6-5 and TRBJ2-3, and perhaps TRBD2 as D gene, on 5 matching bases. This receptor was identified in a young woman in good health. Sequenced sample: blood. The CDR3 sequence is CASSYSAARVTQYF. Read as DNA, the sequence is TGTGCCAGCAGTTACTCAGCGGCTAGGGTTACGCAGTATTTT.